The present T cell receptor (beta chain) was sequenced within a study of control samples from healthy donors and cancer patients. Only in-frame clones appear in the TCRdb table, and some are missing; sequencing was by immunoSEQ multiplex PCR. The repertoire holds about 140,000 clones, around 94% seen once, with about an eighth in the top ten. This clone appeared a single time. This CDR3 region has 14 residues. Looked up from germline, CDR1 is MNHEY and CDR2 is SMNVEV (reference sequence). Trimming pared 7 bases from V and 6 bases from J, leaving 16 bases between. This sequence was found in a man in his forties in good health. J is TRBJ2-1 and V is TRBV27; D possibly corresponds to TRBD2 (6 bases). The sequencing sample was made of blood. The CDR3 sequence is CASNQEIGGNEQFF. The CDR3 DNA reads TGTGCCAGCAATCAAGAGATCGGGGGCAATGAGCAGTTCTTC.